The 27 T cell receptor beta chains given below trace back to one sample, sequenced in a study of CD8+ T cells in alopecia areata. RNA, once extracted, was reverse transcribed into cDNA for use as the sequencing template. Here immunoSEQ multiplex PCR was the method, and the copy in TCRdb shows in-frame clones only, minus some. There are 150,000 to 200,000 clones in the sample; 60% to 75% occur only once, and approximately 15% lies in the top ten. The sample's treatment: oral pan-JAK inhibitor, 5-10 mg twice daily. Sequenced here: CD4+ T cells sorted from blood, sampled at week 24, from a patient treated with tofacitinib. All receptors come from a human donor with alopecia areata.

This clone was observed once. The chain joins TRBV2 to TRBJ2-5, with 11 bases matching TRBD2. Trimming removed 8 bases from V and 1 base from J; junction bases left unmatched: 6. CDR1 is SNHLY, CDR2 FYNNEI, per germline. The CDR3 consists of 15 residues. CDR3: CASLRLAGPQETQYF. CDR3 in DNA: TGTGCCAGCCTTAGACTAGCGGGGCCCCAAGAGACCCAGTACTTC.

The chain carries TRBV29-1 and TRBJ2-3; 8 bases align to TRBD1. Germline assignment: CDR1 SQVTM and CDR2 ANQGSEA. The CDR3 runs to 12 residues. The ends lost 7 bases at V and 8 bases at J; junction bases unmatched: 8. This chain's CDR3 is CSAGQGPGTQYF. For the CDR3, the DNA is TGCAGCGCAGGACAGGGTCCGGGTACGCAGTATTTT.

This clone turned up a few times. CDR3 DNA sequence: TGTGCCAGCAGCTTAGTAGGTAGCGGGGGTTACAATGAGCAGTTCTTC. Residues: CASSLVGSGGYNEQFF. The chain has TRBV11-2 and TRBJ2-1, with 9 bases fitting TRBD2. The germline gives CDR1 SGHAT, CDR2 FQNNGV. The CDR3 is 16 amino acids. The V and J ends lost 1 base and 4 bases, in that order; junction bases with no gene match: 5.

Only one count was recorded for this clone. The V and J genes are TRBV10-3 and TRBJ2-7; 9 bases match TRBD1. The CDR3 runs 14 residues. CDR1 ENHRY and CDR2 SYGVKD come from the germline V gene. The V segment lost 8 bases and the J segment 3 bases; nucleotides outside the gene matches: 8. As DNA, the CDR3 is TGTGCCATCCGCGCGACAGGGGGAAACTACGAGCAGTACTTC. As protein: CAIRATGGNYEQYF.

This clone was detected ten times or more. V is TRBV10-1 and J is TRBJ2-1; possibly TRBD1 for D (5 bases). CDR3 length equals 15 residues. Deletions cut 2 bases from V and 12 bases from J, with 20 bases between. Germline V gene sequence: CDR1 WNHNN, CDR2 SYGVQD (reference sequence). The CDR3 reads CASSEDSLRYGRQFF. CDR3 in DNA: TGCGCCAGCAGTGAGGACAGCTTGAGATATGGTAGGCAGTTCTTC.

This clone was detected a few times. J is TRBJ2-7 and V is TRBV29-1; TRBD1 is a possible D gene (6 bases). Germline V gene lookup returns CDR1 SQVTM and CDR2 ANQGSEA. The CDR3 spans 14 residues. V lost 4 bases to trimming and J lost 1 base, with 14 bases between them. The CDR3 protein is CSVVRDNFSYEQYF. The DNA of the CDR3 is TGCAGCGTTGTCCGGGACAACTTTTCCTACGAGCAGTACTTC.

This clone was counted a few times. This chain links TRBV25-1 with TRBJ1-5, with 7 bases fitting TRBD1. The J segment lost 5 bases and the V segment lost 6 bases, leaving 7 bases of the junction unmatched. The CDR3 is made up of 14 amino acids. CDR1 is MGHDK, CDR2 SYGVNS, per germline. The CDR3 protein is CASRATGRDQPQHF. In nucleotides, the CDR3 is TGTGCCAGCAGGGCGACAGGGCGGGATCAGCCCCAGCATTTT.

This clone was seen a few times. The chain combines TRBV7-9 with TRBJ1-6; weak D call: TRBD1 (6 bases). The CDR3 is made up of 14 amino acids. V shed 3 bases and J shed 9 bases, with 12 bases lying between them. The germline V gene encodes CDR1 SEHNR and CDR2 FQNEAQ (reference sequence). CDR3 in DNA: TGTGCCAGCAGCTTGAGTACAGGGAGTTCACCCCTCCACTTT. Its protein product is CASSLSTGSSPLHF.

The rearrangement links TRBV30 to TRBJ1-4; D is unclear. V lost 3 bases to trimming and J lost 7 bases, with 18 bases between them. The germline V gene encodes CDR1 GTSNPN and CDR2 SVGIG (reference sequence). This CDR3 comprises 15 residues. The DNA for the CDR3 is TGTGCCTGGAGCCCCGGGTCTGTGGGTGGTGAAAAACTGTTTTTT. Its translation is CAWSPGSVGGEKLFF.

The chain recombines TRBV30 with TRBJ1-6, with a possible D match to TRBD1 (6 bases). Per germline, CDR1 GTSNPN and CDR2 SVGIG (reference sequence). Trimming stripped 7 bases from V and 6 bases from J, with 13 bases between. The CDR3 is 13 amino acids. The DNA of the CDR3 is TGTGCCTTTTCAGGGGTTGTTAATTCACCCCTCCACTTT. It codes for CAFSGVVNSPLHF. The full variable domain, in which reference TRBV30 and TRBJ1-6 provide the parts outside the CDR3, is SQTIHQWPATLVQPVGSPLSLECTVEGTSNPNLYWYRQAAGRGLQLLFYSVGIGQISSEVPQNLSASRPQDRQFILSSKKLLLSDSGFYLCAFSGVVNSPLHFGNGTRLTVT.

The gene calls are TRBV10-3 and TRBJ2-5, with D possibly matching TRBD2 (5 bases). Trimming shortened V by 2 bases and J by 4 bases, and 5 bases separated the two germline ends. Germline-derived CDR1 and CDR2 are ENHRY and SYGVKD. This CDR3 has 12 amino acids. The DNA for the CDR3 is TGTGCCATCAGTGAGGGAGGAGAGACCCAGTACTTC. Translated: CAISEGGETQYF.

The chain couples TRBV5-1 to TRBJ2-3; maybe TRBD1 (5 bases). CDR3 size: 14 residues. Deletions cut 0 bases from V and 4 bases from J, with 9 bases between. The germline gives CDR1 SGHRS, CDR2 YFSETQ. CDR3 coding DNA: TGCGCCAGCAGCTTGGGCAGGGCGGCAGATACGCAGTATTTT. It codes for CASSLGRAADTQYF.

A note on this clone: The same CDR3 is also encoded by other DNA sequences in this sample. The chain has TRBV29-1 and TRBJ1-2, with D possibly TRBD1 on 5 matching bases. Germline V gene sequence: CDR1 SQVTM, CDR2 ANQGSEA. The V end lost 3 bases, the J end lost 3 bases, and 11 bases lay between the germline ends. This CDR3 has 13 amino acids. CDR3 nucleotides: TGCAGCGTTGACCCCGGGGGGTACTATGGCTACACCTTC. Residues: CSVDPGGYYGYTF. The whole variable domain, filled in from reference TRBV29-1 and TRBJ1-2, reads SAVISQKPSRDICQRGTSLTIQCQVDSQVTMMFWYRQQPGQSLTLIATANQGSEATYESGFVIDKFPISRPNLTFSTLTVSNMSPEDSSIYLCSVDPGGYYGYTFGSGTRLTVV.

As to this clone: The identical CDR3 is also encoded by other nucleotide sequences in the sample. The chain couples TRBV30 to TRBJ2-5; D not resolved. V was clipped by 0 bases and J by 2 bases, with 4 bases between them. CDR3 length: 12 residues. Looked up from germline, CDR1 is GTSNPN and CDR2 is SVGIG (reference sequence). CDR3 protein: CAWSVLQETQYF. DNA for the CDR3: TGTGCCTGGAGTGTATTGCAAGAGACCCAGTACTTC.

The V call is TRBV7-8, the J call TRBJ1-2; 9 nucleotides match TRBD1. The junction had 8 bases not matched to a gene; V was cut back by 5 bases and J by 7 bases. Per germline, CDR1 SGHVS and CDR2 FQNEAQ. The CDR3 consists of 14 residues. The CDR3 nucleotides read TGTGCCAGCAGCACGGGGACAGGGCGGGTTGGCTACACCTTC. Translating it yields CASSTGTGRVGYTF.

This clone was observed at least ten times. The J gene is TRBJ1-5, the V gene TRBV6-6; D ambiguous. Trimming removed 6 bases at V and 0 bases at J, with 9 bases between. CDR1 is MNHNY and CDR2 is SVGAGI in the germline V gene (reference sequence). The CDR3 covers 14 residues. CDR3 protein: CASRKLDSNQPQHF. Written as DNA, the CDR3 is TGTGCCAGCAGGAAACTAGATAGCAATCAGCCCCAGCATTTT.

This rearrangement joins TRBV30 to TRBJ1-2, with TRBD1 as a possible D gene (5 bases). Germline values: CDR1 GTSNPN, CDR2 SVGIG (reference sequence). The CDR3 spans 15 residues. The V and J ends lost 3 bases and 3 bases respectively, with 17 bases between them. CDR3 in DNA: TGTGCCTGGAGCCTCGCGGGACCGATGGACTATGGCTACACCTTC. Protein sequence: CAWSLAGPMDYGYTF.

The V gene is TRBV30, the J gene TRBJ2-7; 13 bases fit TRBD2. V dropped 6 bases and J dropped 0; count of bases not matched to a gene: 5. This CDR3 region has 15 residues. The germline gives CDR1 GTSNPN, CDR2 SVGIG (reference sequence). In DNA, the CDR3 is TGTGCCTGTGGACTAGCGGGGGCTCCCTCCTACGAGCAGTACTTC. Translation: CACGLAGAPSYEQYF.

The chain links TRBV12-5 to TRBJ2-3; D remains ambiguous. This CDR3 has 10 amino acids. Between the trimmed V and J ends, which lost 7 bases and 8 bases, there was a span of 7 bases. Looked up from germline, CDR1 is LGHNT and CDR2 is FRNRAP. Here the CDR3 reads CASVTRTQYF. CDR3 bases: TGTGCTAGTGTAACTCGTACGCAGTATTTT.

The chain has TRBV29-1 and TRBJ2-1; perhaps D is TRBD1 or TRBD2 (6 bases each). The CDR3 is 15 amino acids. Germline lookup yields CDR1 SQVTM and CDR2 ANQGSEA. V was cut by 3 bases and J by 9 bases, with 21 bases left in between. CDR3 amino acids: CSVDKGGLSTGEQFF. The DNA for the CDR3 is TGCAGCGTTGATAAAGGGGGGCTATCGACGGGTGAGCAGTTCTTC.

V gene TRBV30 combines with J gene TRBJ1-2, with D perhaps TRBD1 (6 bases). Germline V gene lookup returns CDR1 GTSNPN and CDR2 SVGIG (reference sequence). The CDR3 is 15 amino acids. V shed 3 bases and J shed 4 bases, with 18 bases lying between them. The CDR3 sequence is CAWRRPEGQIYGYTF. CDR3 nucleotide sequence: TGTGCCTGGAGACGACCTGAAGGACAGATCTATGGCTACACCTTC.

V and J are TRBV7-6 and TRBJ1-1; no clear D. This CDR3 region has 13 residues. Trimming took 3 bases from V and 1 from J, leaving 6 bases between them. Germline CDR1 reads SGHVS; CDR2 reads FNYEAQ. The CDR3 DNA reads TGTGCCAGCAGCTTTAGATCGAACACTGAAGCTTTCTTT. It yields the protein CASSFRSNTEAFF.

A few counts support this clone. V usage is TRBV27 and J usage is TRBJ2-3, with 8 bases that match TRBD2. Trimming took 5 bases from V and 2 from J; bases not matched to a gene: 6. This CDR3 spans 15 amino acids. Germline assignment: CDR1 MNHEY and CDR2 SMNVEV (reference sequence). This chain's CDR3 is CASSGVAGNTDTQYF. Written as DNA, the CDR3 is TGTGCCAGCAGTGGAGTAGCGGGGAACACAGATACGCAGTATTTT.

The chain has TRBV7-3 and TRBJ1-1, with D possibly matching TRBD1 (6 bases). This CDR3 contains 14 residues. Germline V lookup: CDR1 SGHTA, CDR2 FQGTGA. The V and J ends lost 4 bases and 5 bases respectively, with 14 bases between them. CDR3 sequence reads: CASSSGHKVTEAFF. Written as DNA, the CDR3 is TGTGCCAGCAGCTCGGGACATAAAGTAACTGAAGCTTTCTTT.

The rearrangement uses TRBV29-1 and TRBJ1-1; D might be TRBD1 (6 bases). Trimming left V 6 bases short and J 0 bases short, with 14 bases between. The CDR3 has 14 residues. CDR1 and CDR2 from the germline V gene are SQVTM and ANQGSEA. Written as DNA, the CDR3 is TGCAGCGTGGCTCGGACAGCAGTGAACACTGAAGCTTTCTTT. Translating gives CSVARTAVNTEAFF.

In the case of this clone: Additional DNA sequences in this sample encode the identical CDR3. The genes are TRBV18 and TRBJ2-5; D not certain. The germline gives CDR1 KGHSH, CDR2 LQKENI. CDR3 size: 12 residues. V was cut by 1 base and J by 2 bases, with 2 bases left in between. In DNA, the CDR3 is TGTGCCAGCTCACCACAACAAGAGACCCAGTACTTC. Its protein is CASSPQQETQYF.

This chain joins TRBV18 and TRBJ2-1; no firm D call. V was cut by 3 bases and J by 8 bases, with 11 bases left in between. The CDR3 has 13 amino acids. CDR1 KGHSH and CDR2 LQKENI come from the germline V gene. The DNA for the CDR3 is TGTGCCAGCTCACCCCCTGGGGTGGATGAGCAGTTCTTC. Residues: CASSPPGVDEQFF.